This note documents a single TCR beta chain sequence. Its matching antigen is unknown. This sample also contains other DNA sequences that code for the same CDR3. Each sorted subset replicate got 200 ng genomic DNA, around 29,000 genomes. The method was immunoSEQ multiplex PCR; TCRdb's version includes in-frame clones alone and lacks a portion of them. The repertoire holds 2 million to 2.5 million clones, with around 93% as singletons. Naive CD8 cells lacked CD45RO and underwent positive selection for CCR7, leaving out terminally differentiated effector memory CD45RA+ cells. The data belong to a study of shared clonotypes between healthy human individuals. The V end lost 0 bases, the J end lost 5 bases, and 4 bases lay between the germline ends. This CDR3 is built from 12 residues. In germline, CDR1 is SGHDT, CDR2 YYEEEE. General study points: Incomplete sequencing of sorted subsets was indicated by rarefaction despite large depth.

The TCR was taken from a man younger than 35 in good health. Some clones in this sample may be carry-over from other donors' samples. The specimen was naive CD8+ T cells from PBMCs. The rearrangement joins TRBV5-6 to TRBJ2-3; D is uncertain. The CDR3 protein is CASSLGLDTQYF. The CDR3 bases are TGTGCCAGCAGCTTGGGACTAGATACGCAGTATTTT.